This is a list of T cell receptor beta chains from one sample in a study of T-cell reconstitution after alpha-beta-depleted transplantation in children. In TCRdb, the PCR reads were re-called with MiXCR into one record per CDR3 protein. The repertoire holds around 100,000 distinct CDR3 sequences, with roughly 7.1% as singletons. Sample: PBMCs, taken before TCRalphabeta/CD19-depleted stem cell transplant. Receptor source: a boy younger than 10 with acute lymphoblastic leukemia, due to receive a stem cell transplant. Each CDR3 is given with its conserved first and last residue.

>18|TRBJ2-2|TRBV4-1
CASSQGYRGRKNTGELFF
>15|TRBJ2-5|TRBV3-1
CASSPRDYLGETQYF
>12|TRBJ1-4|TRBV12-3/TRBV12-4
CASTLNKGKLFF
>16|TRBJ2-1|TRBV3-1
CASSQIRGGLHNEQFF
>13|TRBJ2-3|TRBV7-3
CASSWGGTDTQYF
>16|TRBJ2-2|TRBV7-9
CASSLQGFTGTGELFF
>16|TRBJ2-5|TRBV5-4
CASSVRRGQGLETQYF
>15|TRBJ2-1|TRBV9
CASSAGGRGANEQFF
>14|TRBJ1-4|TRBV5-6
CASSWGPTNEKLFF
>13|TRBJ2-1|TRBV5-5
CASSHGGYNEQFF
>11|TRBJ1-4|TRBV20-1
CGTATNEKLFF
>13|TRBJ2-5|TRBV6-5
CASSYGPQETQYF
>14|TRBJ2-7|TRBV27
CASSLETGAYEQYF
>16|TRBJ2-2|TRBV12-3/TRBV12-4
CASIWGGRGRTGELFF
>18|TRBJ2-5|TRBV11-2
CASGNDRQGATLRETQYF
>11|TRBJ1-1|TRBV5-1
CASRLGIEAFF
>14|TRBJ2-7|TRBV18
CASSPPDRPYEQYF
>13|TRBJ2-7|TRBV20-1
CSAREYSTDEQYF
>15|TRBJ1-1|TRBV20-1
CSARDQGVLNTEAFF
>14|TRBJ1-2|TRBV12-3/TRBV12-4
CASSSGTGAYGYTF
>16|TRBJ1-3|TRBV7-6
CASSSLRGHSGNTIYF
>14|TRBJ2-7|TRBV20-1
CSASLARQNYEQYF
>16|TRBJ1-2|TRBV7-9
CASSLEGSLLNYGYTF
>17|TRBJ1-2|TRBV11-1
CASSVQPGTGSVSGYTF
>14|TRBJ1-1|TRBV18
CASSRTHPADEAFF
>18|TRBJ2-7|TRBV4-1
CASSQESIVGDRGYEQYF
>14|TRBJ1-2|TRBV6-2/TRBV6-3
CASSSIEGFYGYTF
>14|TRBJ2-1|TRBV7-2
CASRPGGSYNEQFF
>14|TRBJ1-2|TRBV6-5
CASSYGPEGAGYTF
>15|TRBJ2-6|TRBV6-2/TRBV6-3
CASSGQGTGANVLTF
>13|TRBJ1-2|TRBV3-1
CASSQGQSYGYTF
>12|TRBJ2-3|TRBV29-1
CSSGQGADTQYF
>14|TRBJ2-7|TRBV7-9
CASSFVAGSYEQYF
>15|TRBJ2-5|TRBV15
CATSRDKAIGETQYF
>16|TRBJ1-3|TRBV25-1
CASSEYPALSGNTIYF
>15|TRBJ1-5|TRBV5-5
CASSSGEGINQPQHF
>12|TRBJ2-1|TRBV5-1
CASSSQGYEQFF
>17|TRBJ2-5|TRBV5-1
CASSLGASGGAEETQYF
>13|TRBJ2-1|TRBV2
CASSVKGWNEQFF
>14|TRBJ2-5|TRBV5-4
CASSPPGAQETQYF
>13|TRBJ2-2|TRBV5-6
CASSLGNTGELFF
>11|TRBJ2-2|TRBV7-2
CASSPLRELFF
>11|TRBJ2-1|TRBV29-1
CSLFREGEQFF
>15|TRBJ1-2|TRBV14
CASSQGQLRNYGYTF
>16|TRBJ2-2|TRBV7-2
CASSFGGAGLYGELFF
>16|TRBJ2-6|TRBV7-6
CASSLARASGANVLTF
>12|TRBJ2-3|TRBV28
CASRGVRDTQYF
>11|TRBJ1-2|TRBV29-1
CSVGGHYGYTF
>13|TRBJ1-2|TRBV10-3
CAISEAEARGYTF
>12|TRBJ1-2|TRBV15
CATSGAEYGYTF
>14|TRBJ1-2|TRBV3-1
CASSQGGVRQGYTF
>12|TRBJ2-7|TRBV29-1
CSVVVQGDEQYF
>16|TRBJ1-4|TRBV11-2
CASSLDAKTGKEKLFF
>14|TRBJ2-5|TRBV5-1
CASSLEPKGKTQYF
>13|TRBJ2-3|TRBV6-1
CASSDPGLFAQYF
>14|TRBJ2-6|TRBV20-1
CSARGVSGANVLTF
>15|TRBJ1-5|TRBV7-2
CASSPQGGSNQPQHF
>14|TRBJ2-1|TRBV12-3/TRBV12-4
CASSPGLVNNEQFF
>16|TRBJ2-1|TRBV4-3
CASSQPGGWGSNEQFF